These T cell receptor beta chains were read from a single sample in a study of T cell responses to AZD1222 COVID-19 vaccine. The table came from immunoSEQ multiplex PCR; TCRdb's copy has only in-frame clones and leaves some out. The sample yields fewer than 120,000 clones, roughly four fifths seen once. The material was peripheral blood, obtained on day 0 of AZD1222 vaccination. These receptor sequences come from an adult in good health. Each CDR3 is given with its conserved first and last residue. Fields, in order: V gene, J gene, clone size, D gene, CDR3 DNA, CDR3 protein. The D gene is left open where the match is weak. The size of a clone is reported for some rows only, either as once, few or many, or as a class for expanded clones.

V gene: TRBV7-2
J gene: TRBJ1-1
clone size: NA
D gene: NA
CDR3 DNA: TGTGCCAGCAGCCCACAGGGTATGGGCACTGAAGCTTTCTTT
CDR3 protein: CASSPQGMGTEAFF

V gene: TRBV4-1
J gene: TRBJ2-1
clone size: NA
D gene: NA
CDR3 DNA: TGCGCCAGCAGCCCTTGGGCCTTCAATGAGCAGTTCTTC
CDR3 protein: CASSPWAFNEQFF

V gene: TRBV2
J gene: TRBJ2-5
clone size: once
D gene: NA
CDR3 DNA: TGTGCCAGCAGTGAAACGGGTCGGGGAGAGACCCAGTACTTC
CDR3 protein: CASSETGRGETQYF

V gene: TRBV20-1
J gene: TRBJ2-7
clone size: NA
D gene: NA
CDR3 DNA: TGCAGTGCTAGTTCGGCAAGTACGTACGAGCAGTACTTC
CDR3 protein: CSASSASTYEQYF

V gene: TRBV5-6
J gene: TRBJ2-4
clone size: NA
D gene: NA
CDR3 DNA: TGTGCCAGCAGCTGGGGACACATGCTAGCCAAAAACATTCAGTACTTC
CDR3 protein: CASSWGHMLAKNIQYF

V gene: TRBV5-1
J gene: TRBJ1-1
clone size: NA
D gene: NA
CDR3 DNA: TGCGCAACAGGGACTGGGAACACTGAAGCTTTCTTT
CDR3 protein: CATGTGNTEAFF

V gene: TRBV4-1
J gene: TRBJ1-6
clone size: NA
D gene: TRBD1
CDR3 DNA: TGCGCCAGCAGCCAAGGTTTTAACAGGGGGAATTCACCCCTCCACTTT
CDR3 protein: CASSQGFNRGNSPLHF

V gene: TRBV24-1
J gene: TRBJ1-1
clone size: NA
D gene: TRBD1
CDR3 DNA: TGTGCCACCAGTAACCTCATGAGACAGGGGGTGACTGAAGCTTTCTTT
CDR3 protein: CATSNLMRQGVTEAFF

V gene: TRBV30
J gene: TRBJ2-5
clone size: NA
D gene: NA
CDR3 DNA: TGTGCCTGGAAGTTAACCGGGGGGACCCAGTACTTC
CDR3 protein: CAWKLTGGTQYF

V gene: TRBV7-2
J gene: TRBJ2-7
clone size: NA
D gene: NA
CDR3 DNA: TGTGCCAGCAGCTCTACTGCTCCACTACGCTCCTACGAGCAGTACTTC
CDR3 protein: CASSSTAPLRSYEQYF

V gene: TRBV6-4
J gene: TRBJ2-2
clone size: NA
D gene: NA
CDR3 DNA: TGTGCCAGGCGGTGCCCCTTTGCCGAGGAGCCTGACACCGGGGAGCTGTTTTTT
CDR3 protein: CARRCPFAEEPDTGELFF

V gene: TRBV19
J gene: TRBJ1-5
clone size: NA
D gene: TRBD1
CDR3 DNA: TGTGCCAGTAGGGACAGGGAGGACCAGCCCCAGCATTTT
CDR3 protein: CASRDREDQPQHF

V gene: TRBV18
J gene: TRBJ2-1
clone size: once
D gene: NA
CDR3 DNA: TGTGCCAGCTCACCATTACCTCCGGGTGAGCAGTTCTTC
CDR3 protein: CASSPLPPGEQFF

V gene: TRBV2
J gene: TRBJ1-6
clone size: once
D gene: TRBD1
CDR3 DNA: TGTGCCAGCAGTCGTACAGGGGCGCCTAATTCACCCCTCCACTTT
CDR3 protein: CASSRTGAPNSPLHF

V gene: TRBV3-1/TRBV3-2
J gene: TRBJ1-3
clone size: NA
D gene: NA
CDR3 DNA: TGTGCCAGCAGCCTCAGGATGGTGAGCTCTGGAAACACCATATATTTT
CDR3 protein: CASSLRMVSSGNTIYF

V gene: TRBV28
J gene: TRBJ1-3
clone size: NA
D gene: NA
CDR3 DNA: TGTGCCAGCAGCCTAACAGGCGCCAGGGGTGGAAACACCATATATTTT
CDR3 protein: CASSLTGARGGNTIYF

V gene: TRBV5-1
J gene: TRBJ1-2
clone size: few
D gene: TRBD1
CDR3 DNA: TGCGCCAGCAGCTTGGCCACAGGGGGCGATGGCTACACCTTC
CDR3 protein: CASSLATGGDGYTF

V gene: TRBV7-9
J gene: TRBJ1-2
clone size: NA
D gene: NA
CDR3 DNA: TGTGCCAGCAGCCTCGCGGTGGGAGATGGCTACACCTTC
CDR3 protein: CASSLAVGDGYTF

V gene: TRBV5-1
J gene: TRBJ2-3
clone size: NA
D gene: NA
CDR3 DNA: TGCGCCAGCAGCCCGCGTGGAGTCGTTACAGATACGCAGTATTTT
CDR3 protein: CASSPRGVVTDTQYF

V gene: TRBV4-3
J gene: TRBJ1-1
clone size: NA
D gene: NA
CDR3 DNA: TGCGCCAGCAGCCAAGATAGTAATTCGTACACTGAAGCTTTCTTT
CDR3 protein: CASSQDSNSYTEAFF

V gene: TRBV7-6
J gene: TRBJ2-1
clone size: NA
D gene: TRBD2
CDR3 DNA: TGTGCCAGCAGCTTAGTTGGGGGAGGGAATGAGCAGTTCTTC
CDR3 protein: CASSLVGGGNEQFF

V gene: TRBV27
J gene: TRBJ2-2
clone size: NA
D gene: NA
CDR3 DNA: TGTGCCAGCAGTTTGGGACGTACGAGATCTAACACCGGGGAGCTGTTTTTT
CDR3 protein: CASSLGRTRSNTGELFF